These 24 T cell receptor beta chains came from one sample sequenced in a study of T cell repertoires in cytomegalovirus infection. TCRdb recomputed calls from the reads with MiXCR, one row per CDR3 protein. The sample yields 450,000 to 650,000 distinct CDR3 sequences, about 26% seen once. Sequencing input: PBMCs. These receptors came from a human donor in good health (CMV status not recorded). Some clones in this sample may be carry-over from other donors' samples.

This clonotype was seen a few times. For the CDR3, the DNA is TGTGCCAGCAGTTTCGGGGGTCTTAACTATGGCTACACCTTC. The encoded protein is CASSFGGLNYGYTF. The chain carries TRBV12-3 or TRBV12-4 and TRBJ1-2; weak D call: TRBD1 (5 bases). V was shortened by 3 bases and J by 1 base, with 9 bases between the two germline ends. This CDR3 spans 14 amino acids.

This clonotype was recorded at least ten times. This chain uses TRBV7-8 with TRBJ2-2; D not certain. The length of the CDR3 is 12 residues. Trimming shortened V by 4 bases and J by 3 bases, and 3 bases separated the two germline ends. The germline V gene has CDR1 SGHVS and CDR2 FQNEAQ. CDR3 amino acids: CASSSDTGELFF. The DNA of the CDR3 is TGTGCCAGCAGCTCGGACACCGGGGAGCTGTTTTTT.

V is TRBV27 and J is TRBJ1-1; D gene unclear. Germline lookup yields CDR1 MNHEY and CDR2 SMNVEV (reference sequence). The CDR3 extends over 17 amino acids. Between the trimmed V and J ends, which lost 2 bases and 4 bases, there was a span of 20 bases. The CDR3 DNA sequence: TGTGCCAGCAGTTTACAAAAGGTTTGGGCCGCGAGCACTGAAGCTTTCTTT. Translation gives CASSLQKVWAASTEAFF.

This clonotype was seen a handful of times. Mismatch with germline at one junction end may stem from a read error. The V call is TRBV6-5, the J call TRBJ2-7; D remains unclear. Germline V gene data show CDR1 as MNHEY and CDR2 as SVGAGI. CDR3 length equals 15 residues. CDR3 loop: CASSYSGGSPYEQYF. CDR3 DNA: TGTGCCAGCAGCTACTCGGGTGGCAGTCCCTACGAGCAGTACTTC.

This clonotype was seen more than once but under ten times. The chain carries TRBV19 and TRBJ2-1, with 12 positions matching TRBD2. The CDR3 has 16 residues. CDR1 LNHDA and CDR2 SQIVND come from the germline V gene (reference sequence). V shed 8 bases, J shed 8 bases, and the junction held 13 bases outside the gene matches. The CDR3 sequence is CASREGRTSGNDEQFF. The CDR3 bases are TGTGCCAGTCGTGAGGGCCGGACTAGCGGGAACGATGAGCAGTTCTTC. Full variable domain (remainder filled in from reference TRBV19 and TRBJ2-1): DGGITQSPKYLFRKEGQNVTLSCEQNLNHDAMYWYRQDPGQGLRLIYYSQIVNDFQKGDIAEGYSVSREKKESFPLTVTSAQKNPTAFYLCASREGRTSGNDEQFFGPGTRLTVL.

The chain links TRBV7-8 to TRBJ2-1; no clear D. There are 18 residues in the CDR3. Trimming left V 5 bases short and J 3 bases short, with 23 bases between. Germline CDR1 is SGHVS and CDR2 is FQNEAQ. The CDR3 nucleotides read TGTGCCAGCAGCCCTATGACAACCCATCACCAACTCTACAATGAGCAGTTCTTC. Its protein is CASSPMTTHHQLYNEQFF. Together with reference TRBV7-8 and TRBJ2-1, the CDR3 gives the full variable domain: GAGVSQSPRYKVAKRGQDVALRCDPISGHVSLFWYQQALGQGPEFLTYFQNEAQLDKSGLPSDRFFAERPEGSVSTLKIQRTQQEDSAVYLCASSPMTTHHQLYNEQFFGPGTRLTVL.

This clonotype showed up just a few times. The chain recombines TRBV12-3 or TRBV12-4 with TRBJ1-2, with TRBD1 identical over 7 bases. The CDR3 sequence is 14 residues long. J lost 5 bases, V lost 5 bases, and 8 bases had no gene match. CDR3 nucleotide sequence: TGTGCCAGCAGTGTCTCCGGGACAGAATATGGCTACACCTTC. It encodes CASSVSGTEYGYTF.

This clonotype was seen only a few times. CDR3: CASSYSNYYYNEQFF. The DNA of the CDR3 is TGTGCCAGCAGTTACTCGAACTACTACTACAATGAGCAGTTCTTC. This chain uses TRBV6-2 or TRBV6-3 with TRBJ2-1, with D unclear. Germline CDR1 and CDR2: MNHEY and SVGEGT. This CDR3 is built from 15 residues. V was clipped by 0 bases and J by 3 bases, with 9 bases between them.

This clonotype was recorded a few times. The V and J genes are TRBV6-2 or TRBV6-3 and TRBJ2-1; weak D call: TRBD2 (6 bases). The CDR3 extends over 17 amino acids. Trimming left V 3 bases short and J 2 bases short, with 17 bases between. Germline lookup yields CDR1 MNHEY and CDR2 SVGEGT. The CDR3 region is CASSYTPTGETYNEQFF. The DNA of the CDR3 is TGTGCCAGCAGTTATACTCCCACGGGGGAAACCTACAATGAGCAGTTCTTC.

The CDR3: CASSLGGPWTTDTQYF. As DNA, the CDR3 is TGTGCCAGCAGTTTAGGAGGGCCTTGGACCACAGATACGCAGTATTTT. This chain links TRBV6-1 with TRBJ2-3, with a weak D call TRBD2 (6 bases). With 5 bases removed from V and 2 bases from J, the gap between germline ends came to 17 bases. Germline V gene data show CDR1 as MNHNS and CDR2 as SASEGT. This CDR3 is built from 16 residues.

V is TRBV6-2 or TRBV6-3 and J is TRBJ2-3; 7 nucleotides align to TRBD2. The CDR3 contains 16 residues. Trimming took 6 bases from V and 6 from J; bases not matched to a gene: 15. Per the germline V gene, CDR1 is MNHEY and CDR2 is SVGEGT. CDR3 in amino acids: CASRDPAGASGDTQYF. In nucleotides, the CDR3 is TGTGCCAGCAGGGACCCTGCGGGAGCGAGCGGGGATACGCAGTATTTT.

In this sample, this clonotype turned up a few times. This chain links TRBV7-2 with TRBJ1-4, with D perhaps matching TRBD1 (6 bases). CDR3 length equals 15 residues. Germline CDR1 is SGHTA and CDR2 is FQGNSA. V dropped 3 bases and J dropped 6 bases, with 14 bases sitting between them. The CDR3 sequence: CASSFHQGLDEKLFF. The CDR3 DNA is TGTGCCAGCAGCTTCCATCAGGGGTTGGATGAAAAACTGTTTTTT.

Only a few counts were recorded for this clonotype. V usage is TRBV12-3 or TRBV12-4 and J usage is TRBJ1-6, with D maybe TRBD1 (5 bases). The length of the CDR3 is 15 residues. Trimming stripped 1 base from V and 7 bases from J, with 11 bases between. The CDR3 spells CASSLVGRVNSPLHF. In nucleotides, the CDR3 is TGTGCCAGCAGTTTAGTCGGCAGGGTGAATTCACCCCTCCACTTT.

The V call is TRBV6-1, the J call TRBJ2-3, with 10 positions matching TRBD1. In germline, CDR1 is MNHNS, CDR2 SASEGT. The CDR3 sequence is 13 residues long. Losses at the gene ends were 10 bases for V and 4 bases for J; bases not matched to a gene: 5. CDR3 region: CATVTGGADTQYF. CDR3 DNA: TGTGCCACCGTGACAGGGGGCGCAGATACGCAGTATTTT.

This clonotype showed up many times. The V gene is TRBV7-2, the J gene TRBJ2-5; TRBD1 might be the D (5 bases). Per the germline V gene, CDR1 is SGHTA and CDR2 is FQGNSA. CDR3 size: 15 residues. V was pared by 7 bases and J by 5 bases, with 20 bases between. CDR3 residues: CASIKWGPNGETQYF. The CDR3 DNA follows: TGTGCCAGCATCAAATGGGGCCCTAATGGGGAGACCCAGTACTTC.

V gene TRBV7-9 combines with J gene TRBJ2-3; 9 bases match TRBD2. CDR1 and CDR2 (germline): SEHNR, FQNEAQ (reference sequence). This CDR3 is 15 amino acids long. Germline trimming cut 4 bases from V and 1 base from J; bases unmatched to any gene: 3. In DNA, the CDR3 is TGTGCCAGCAGCTCTAGCGGGATCGGCACAGATACGCAGTATTTT. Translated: CASSSSGIGTDTQYF. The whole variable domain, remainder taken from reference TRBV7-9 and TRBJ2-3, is DTGVSQNPRHKITKRGQNVTFRCDPISEHNRLYWYRQTLGQGPEFLTYFQNEAQLEKSRLLSDRFSAERPKGSFSTLEIQRTEQGDSAMYLCASSSSGIGTDTQYFGPGTRLTVL.

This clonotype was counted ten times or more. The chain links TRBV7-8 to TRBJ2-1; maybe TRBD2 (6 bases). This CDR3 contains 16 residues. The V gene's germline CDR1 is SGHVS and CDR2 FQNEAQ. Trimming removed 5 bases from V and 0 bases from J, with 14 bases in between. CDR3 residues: CASSLRAGSSYNEQFF. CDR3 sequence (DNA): TGTGCCAGCAGCCTACGGGCCGGGAGCTCCTACAATGAGCAGTTCTTC.

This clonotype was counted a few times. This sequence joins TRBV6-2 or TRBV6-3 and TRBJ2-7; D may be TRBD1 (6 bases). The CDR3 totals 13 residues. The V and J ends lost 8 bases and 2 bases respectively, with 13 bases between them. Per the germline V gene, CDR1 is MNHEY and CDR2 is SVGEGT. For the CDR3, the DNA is TGTGCCAGCCAGACCAGGACAGCCTACGAGCAGTACTTC. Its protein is CASQTRTAYEQYF.

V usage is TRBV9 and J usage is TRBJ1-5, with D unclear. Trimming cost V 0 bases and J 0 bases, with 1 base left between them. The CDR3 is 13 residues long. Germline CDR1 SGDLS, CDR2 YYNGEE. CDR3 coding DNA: TGTGCCAGCAGCGTAGCTAGCAATCAGCCCCAGCATTTT. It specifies CASSVASNQPQHF. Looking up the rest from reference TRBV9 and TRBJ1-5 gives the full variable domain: DSGVTQTPKHLITATGQRVTLRCSPRSGDLSVYWYQQSLDQGLQFLIQYYNGEERAKGNILERFSAQQFPDLHSELNLSSLELGDSALYFCASSVASNQPQHFGDGTRLSIL.

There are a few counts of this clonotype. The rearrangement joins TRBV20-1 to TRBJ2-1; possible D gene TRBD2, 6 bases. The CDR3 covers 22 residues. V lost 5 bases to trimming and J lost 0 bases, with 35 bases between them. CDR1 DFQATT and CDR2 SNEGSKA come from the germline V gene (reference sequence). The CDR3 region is CSAQGALDLATLKDGSYNEQFF. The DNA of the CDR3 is TGCAGTGCTCAAGGAGCCCTCGATCTAGCGACGTTGAAGGACGGCTCCTACAATGAGCAGTTCTTC.

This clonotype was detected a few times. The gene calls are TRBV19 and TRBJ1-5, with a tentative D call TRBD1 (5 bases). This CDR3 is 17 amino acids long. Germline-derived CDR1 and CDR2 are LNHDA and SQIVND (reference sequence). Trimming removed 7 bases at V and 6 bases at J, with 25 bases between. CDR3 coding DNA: TGTGCCAGTACCCCTAATTGGCCCCCGGGGACGGGTCAGCCCCAGCATTTT. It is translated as CASTPNWPPGTGQPQHF. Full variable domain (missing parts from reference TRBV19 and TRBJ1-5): DGGITQSPKYLFRKEGQNVTLSCEQNLNHDAMYWYRQDPGQGLRLIYYSQIVNDFQKGDIAEGYSVSREKKESFPLTVTSAQKNPTAFYLCASTPNWPPGTGQPQHFGDGTRLSIL.

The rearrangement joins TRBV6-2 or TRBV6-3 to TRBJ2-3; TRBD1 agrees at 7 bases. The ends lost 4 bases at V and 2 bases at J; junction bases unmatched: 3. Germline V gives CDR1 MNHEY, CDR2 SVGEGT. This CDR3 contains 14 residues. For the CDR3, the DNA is TGTGCCAGCAGTTCGGGACAGAACACAGATACGCAGTATTTT. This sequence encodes CASSSGQNTDTQYF.

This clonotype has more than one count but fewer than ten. The CDR3 nucleotides read TGTGCCAGCAGCTTAGCAGTTTACCCCGATGAGCAGTACTTC. This codes for CASSLAVYPDEQYF. The J gene is TRBJ2-7, the V gene TRBV7-2; D gene unclear. The germline V gene encodes CDR1 SGHTA and CDR2 FQGNSA. Trimming pared 0 bases from V and 7 bases from J, leaving 13 bases between. The CDR3 length is 14 residues.

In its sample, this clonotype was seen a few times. The CDR3 nucleotides are TGTGCCAGCAGGCTGGGACAGCAGAACACTGAAGCTTTCTTT. It encodes CASRLGQQNTEAFF. The chain recombines TRBV12-3 or TRBV12-4 with TRBJ1-1; 7 bases match TRBD1. This CDR3 is 14 amino acids long. With 6 bases clipped from V and 1 base from J, the junction kept 5 bases outside the gene matches.